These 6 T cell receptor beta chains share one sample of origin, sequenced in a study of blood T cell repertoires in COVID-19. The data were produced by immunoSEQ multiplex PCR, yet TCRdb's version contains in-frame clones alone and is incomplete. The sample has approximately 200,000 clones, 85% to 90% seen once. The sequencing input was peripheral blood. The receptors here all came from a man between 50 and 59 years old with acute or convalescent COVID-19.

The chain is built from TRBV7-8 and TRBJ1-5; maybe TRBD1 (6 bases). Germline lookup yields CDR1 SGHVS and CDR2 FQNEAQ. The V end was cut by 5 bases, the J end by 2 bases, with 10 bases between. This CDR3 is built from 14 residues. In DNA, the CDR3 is TGTGCCAGCAGCGCCAACAGGGGCAATCAGCCCCAGCATTTT. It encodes CASSANRGNQPQHF.

CDR3 coding DNA: TGTGCCAGTACCGGACAGTTCAATCAGCCCCAGCATTTT. Residues: CASTGQFNQPQHF. The chain is built from TRBV19 and TRBJ1-5; perhaps TRBD1 as D (6 bases). With 7 bases removed from V and 3 bases from J, the gap between germline ends came to 10 bases. The CDR3 totals 13 residues. Germline V lookup: CDR1 LNHDA, CDR2 SQIVND (reference sequence).

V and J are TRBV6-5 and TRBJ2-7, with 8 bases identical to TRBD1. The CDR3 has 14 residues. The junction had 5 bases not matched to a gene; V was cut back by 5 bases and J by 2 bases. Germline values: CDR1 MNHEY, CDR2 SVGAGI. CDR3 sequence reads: CASSPGQAPYEQYF. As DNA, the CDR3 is TGTGCCAGCAGTCCGGGACAGGCCCCCTACGAGCAGTACTTC.

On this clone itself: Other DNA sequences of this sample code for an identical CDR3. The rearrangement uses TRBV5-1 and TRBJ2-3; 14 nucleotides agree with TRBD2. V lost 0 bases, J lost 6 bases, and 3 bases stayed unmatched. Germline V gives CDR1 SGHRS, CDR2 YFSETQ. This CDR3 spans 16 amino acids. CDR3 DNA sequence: TGCGCCAGCAGCTTGGGGACTAGCGGGGGGACGGATACGCAGTATTTT. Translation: CASSLGTSGGTDTQYF.

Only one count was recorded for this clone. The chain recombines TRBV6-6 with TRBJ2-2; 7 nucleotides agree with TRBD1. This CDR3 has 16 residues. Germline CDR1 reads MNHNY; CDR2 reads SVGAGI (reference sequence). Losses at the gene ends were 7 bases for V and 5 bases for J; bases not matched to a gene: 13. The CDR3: CASTKQGGRRTGELFF. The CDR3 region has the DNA TGTGCCAGCACCAAACAAGGGGGCCGAAGGACCGGGGAGCTGTTTTTT.

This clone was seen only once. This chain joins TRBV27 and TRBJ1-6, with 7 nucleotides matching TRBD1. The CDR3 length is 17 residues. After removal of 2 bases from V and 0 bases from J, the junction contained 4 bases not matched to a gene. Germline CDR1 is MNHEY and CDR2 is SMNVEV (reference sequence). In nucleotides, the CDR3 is TGTGCCAGCAGTTTAAGGGACAGAAGCTCCTATAATTCACCCCTCCACTTT. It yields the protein CASSLRDRSSYNSPLHF.